The text below deals with one TCR beta chain. Its antigen remains unidentified. Germline CDR1 and CDR2: MNHNS and SASEGT. The CDR3 totals 14 residues. V was shortened by 7 bases and J by 7 bases, with 16 bases between the two germline ends. These data come from a study of response to subunit inactivated influenza vaccine. Overall study findings and caveats: Authors suggested each seasonal flu vaccination may recruit only limited numbers of new T cells.

TCRdb itself ran the RT-PCR reads through MiXCR, one entry per CDR3 protein. This table holds hundreds of thousands of distinct CDR3 sequences, 15% to 19% found once. The receptor comes from a man aged 45-65 years who received an inactivated influenza vaccine. The chain has TRBV6-1 and TRBJ2-2, with D possibly matching TRBD1 (5 bases). The starting material was PBMCs from blood, obtained roughly 12 days after vaccination. The CDR3 bases are TGTGCCAGCATCGCCCTAAGGGGTTACGGGGAGCTGTTTTTT. This codes for CASIALRGYGELFF.